The sequence of this T cell receptor (beta chain) was determined in a study of STAT5B mutations in CD4+ large granular lymphocyte leukemia. Study-wide findings and caveats: About 24% of private leukemic clonotypes occurred rarely in other patients' non-leukemic repertoires.

TCRdb's copy holds only in-frame clones and misses some; the assay was immunoSEQ multiplex PCR. The repertoire holds tens of thousands of clones, with around 79% as singletons. V lost 2 bases to trimming and J lost 5 bases, with 7 bases between them. There are 12 residues in the CDR3. Germline values: CDR1 KGHSH, CDR2 LQKENI. As for this clone: Its antigen is still unknown.

Sample: CD4+ T cells from blood buffy coats. This TCR was sampled from a human donor in good health. This chain connects TRBV18 to TRBJ2-7; D remains ambiguous. This CDR3 reads CASSPTGDEQYF. DNA for the CDR3: TGTGCCAGCTCACCAACTGGAGACGAGCAGTACTTC.